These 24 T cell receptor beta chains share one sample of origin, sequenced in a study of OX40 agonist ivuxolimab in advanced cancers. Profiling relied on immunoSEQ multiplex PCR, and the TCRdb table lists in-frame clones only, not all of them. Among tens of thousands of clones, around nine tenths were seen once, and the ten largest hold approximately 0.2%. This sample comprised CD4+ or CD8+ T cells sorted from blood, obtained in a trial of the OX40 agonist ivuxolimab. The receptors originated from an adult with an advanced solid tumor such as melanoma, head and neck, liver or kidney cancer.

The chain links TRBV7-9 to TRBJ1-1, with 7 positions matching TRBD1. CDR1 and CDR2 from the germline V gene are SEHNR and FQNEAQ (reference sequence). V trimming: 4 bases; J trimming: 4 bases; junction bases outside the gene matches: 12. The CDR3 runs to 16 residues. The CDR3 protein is CASSSTDRAVGTEAFF. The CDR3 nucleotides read TGTGCCAGCAGCTCTACTGACAGGGCGGTGGGCACTGAAGCTTTCTTT.

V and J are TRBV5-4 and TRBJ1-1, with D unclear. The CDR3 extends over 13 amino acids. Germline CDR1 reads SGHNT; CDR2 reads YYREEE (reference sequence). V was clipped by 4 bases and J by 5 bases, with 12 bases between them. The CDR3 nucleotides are TGTGCCAGCAGCCAAGATGTAAGGACTGAAGCTTTCTTT. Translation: CASSQDVRTEAFF.

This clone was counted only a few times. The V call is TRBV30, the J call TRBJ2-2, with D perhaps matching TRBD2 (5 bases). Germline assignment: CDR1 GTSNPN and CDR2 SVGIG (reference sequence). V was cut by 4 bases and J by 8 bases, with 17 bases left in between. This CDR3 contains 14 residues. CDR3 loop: CAWNEGGYTGELFF. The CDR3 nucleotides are TGTGCCTGGAATGAAGGAGGATATACTGGGGAGCTGTTTTTT.

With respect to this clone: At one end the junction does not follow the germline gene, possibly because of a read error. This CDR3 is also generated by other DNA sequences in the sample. CDR3 in DNA: TGTGCCAGCAGCGTAGGGGATTCCCTCGGATATGGTTACACCTTC. Translated, it gives CASSVGDSLGYGYTF. V and J are TRBV9 and TRBJ1-2, with D uncertain. The CDR3 has 15 amino acids. From germline, CDR1 is SGDLS and CDR2 YYNGEE.

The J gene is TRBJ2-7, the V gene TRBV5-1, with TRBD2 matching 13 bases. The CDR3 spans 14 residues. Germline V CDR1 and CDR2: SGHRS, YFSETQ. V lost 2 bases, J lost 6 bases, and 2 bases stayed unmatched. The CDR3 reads CASSLGLAGVEQYF. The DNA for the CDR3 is TGCGCCAGCAGCTTAGGACTAGCGGGGGTCGAGCAGTACTTC. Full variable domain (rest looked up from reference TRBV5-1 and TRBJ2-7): KAGVTQTPRYLIKTRGQQVTLSCSPISGHRSVSWYQQTPGQGLQFLFEYFSETQRNKGNFPGRFSGRQFSNSRSEMNVSTLELGDSALYLCASSLGLAGVEQYFGPGTRLTVT.

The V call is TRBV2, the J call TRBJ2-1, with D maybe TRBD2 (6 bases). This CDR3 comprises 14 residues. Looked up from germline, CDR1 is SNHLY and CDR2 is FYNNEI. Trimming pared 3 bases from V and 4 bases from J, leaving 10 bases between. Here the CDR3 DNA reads TGTGCCAGCAGTGACGCGGGGATATACAATGAGCAGTTCTTC. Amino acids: CASSDAGIYNEQFF.

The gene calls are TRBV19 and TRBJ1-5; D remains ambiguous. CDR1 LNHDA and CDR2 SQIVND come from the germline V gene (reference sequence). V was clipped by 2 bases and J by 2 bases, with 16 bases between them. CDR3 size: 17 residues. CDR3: CASSISRNWYRNQPQHF. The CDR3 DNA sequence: TGTGCCAGTAGTATATCCCGCAATTGGTATCGCAATCAGCCCCAGCATTTT.

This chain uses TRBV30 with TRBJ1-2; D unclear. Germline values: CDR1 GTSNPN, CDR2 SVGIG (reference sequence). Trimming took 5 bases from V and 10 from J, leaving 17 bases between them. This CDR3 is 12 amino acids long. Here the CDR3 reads CAWGRGRVDYTF. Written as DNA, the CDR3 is TGTGCCTGGGGGAGAGGGAGGGTGGACTACACCTTC.

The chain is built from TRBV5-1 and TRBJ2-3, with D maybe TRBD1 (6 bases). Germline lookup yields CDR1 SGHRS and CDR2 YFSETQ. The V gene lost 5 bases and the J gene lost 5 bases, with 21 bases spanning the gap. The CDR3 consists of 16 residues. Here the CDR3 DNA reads TGCGCCAGCAGGACTCAGCAGGGGTTCCTCTTAGATACGCAGTATTTT. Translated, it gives CASRTQQGFLLDTQYF.

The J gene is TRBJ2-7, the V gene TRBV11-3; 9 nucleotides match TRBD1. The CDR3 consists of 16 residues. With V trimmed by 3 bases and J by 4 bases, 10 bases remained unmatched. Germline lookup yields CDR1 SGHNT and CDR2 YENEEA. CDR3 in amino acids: CASSFEPGQGFYEQYF. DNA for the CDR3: TGTGCCAGCAGCTTCGAACCGGGACAGGGTTTTTACGAGCAGTACTTC.

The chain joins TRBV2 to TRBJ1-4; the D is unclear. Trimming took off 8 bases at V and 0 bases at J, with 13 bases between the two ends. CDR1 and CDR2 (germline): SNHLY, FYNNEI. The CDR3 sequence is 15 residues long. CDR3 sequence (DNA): TGTGCCAGCCGGTTGGACGCCCCAACTAATGAAAAACTGTTTTTT. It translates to CASRLDAPTNEKLFF.

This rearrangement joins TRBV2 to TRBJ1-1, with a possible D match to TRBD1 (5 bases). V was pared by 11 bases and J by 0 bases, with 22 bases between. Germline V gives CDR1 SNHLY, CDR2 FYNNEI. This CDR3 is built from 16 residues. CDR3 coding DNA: TGTGCCGGACGCCGAGACGCAGGGATACTGAACACTGAAGCTTTCTTT. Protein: CAGRRDAGILNTEAFF.

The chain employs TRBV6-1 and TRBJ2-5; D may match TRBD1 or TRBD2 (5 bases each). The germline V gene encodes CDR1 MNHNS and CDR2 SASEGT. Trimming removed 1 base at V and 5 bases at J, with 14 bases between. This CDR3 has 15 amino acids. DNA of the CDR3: TGTGCCAGCAGTGAAGACTGGGGTTGGGGGGAGACCCAGTACTTC. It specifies CASSEDWGWGETQYF.

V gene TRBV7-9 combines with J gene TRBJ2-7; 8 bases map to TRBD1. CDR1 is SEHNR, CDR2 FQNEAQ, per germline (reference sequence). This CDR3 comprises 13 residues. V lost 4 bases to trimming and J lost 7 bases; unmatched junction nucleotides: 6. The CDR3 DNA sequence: TGTGCCAGCAGCTCTCTAACAGGGGGAGAGCAGTACTTC. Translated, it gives CASSSLTGGEQYF.

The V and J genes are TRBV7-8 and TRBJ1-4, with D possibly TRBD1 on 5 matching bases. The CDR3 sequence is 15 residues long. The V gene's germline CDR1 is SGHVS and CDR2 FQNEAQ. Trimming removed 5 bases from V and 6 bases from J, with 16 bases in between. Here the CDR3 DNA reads TGTGCCAGCAGCATCGACGGGGCAGGGTATGAAAAACTGTTTTTT. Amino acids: CASSIDGAGYEKLFF.

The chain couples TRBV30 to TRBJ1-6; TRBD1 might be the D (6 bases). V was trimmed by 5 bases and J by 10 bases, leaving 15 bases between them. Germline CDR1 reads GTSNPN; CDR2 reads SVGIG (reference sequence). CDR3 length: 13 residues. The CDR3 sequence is CAWGTLFGSPLHF. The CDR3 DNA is TGTGCCTGGGGGACACTTTTTGGGTCACCCCTCCACTTT.

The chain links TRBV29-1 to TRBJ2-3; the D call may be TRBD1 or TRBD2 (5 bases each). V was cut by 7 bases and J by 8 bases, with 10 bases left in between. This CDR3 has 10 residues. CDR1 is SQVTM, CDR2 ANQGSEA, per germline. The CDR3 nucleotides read TGCAGCGCAGTCGGGGCTACGCAGTATTTT. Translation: CSAVGATQYF.

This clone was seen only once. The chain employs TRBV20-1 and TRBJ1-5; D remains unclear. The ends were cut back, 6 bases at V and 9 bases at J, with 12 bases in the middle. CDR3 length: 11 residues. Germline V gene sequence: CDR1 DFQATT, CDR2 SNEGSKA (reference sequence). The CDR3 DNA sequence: TGCAGTGCGTCGTCCTCGGCGCCCCAGCATTTT. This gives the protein CSASSSAPQHF.

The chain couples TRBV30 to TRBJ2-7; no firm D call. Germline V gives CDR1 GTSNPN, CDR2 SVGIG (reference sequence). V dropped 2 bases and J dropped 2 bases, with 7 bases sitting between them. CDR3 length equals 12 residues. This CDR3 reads CAWSPPAYEQYF. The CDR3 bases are TGTGCCTGGAGTCCTCCAGCCTACGAGCAGTACTTC.

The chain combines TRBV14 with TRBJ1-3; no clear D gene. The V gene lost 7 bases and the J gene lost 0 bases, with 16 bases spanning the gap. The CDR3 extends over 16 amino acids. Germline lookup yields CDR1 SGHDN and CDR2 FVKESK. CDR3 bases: TGTGCCAGCACGCCGCCGGGGTGGATCTCTGGAAACACCATATATTTT. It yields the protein CASTPPGWISGNTIYF.

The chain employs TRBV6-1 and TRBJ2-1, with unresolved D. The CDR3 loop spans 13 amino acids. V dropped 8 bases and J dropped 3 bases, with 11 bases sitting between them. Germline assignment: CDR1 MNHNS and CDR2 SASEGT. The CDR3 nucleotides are TGTGCCAGCCCTTCGGTGGGCTACAATGAGCAGTTCTTC. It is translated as CASPSVGYNEQFF.

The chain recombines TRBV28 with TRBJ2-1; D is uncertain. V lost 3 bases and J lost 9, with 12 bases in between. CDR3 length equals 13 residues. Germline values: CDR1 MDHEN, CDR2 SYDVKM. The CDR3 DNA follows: TGTGCCAGCAGTTTTCCCCTGCCTTCTGAGCAGTTCTTC. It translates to CASSFPLPSEQFF.

The CDR3 nucleotides are TGTGCCAGCAGTCTTATCTCCGGGGAGCTGTTTTTT. Translating it yields CASSLISGELFF. The rearrangement uses TRBV7-2 and TRBJ2-2; D gene uncertain. There are 12 residues in the CDR3. From germline, CDR1 is SGHTA and CDR2 FQGNSA. V was pared by 6 bases and J by 6 bases, with 8 bases between.

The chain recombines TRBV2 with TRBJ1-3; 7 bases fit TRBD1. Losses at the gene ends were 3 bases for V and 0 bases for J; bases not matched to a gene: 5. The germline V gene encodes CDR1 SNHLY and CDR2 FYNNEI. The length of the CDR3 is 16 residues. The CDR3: CASSDRQGYSGNTIYF. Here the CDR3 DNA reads TGTGCCAGCAGTGACCGACAGGGATACTCTGGAAACACCATATATTTT.